This T cell receptor (beta chain) originates from a study of blood T cell repertoires in COVID-19 (dated by TCRdb to 2020 to 2021). Describing the broader study: Samples from collaborators originated in the United States, Italy and Spain and spanned both the acute and convalescent phases of COVID-19. The prospective study material was composed of cDNA or gDNA derived from T cells, B-cell-depleted T cells, or PBMCs. Subjects who had been exposed to COVID-19, were actively infected with it, or had recovered from it provided the deeply sampled blood TCRbeta repertoires that made up the dataset. A freely available public database, intended as a resource for researchers studying the immune response to SARS-CoV-2, is where the repertoires were released. The samples were drawn from the first 160 participants of the ongoing ImmuneRACE study and from 1,254 subjects provided by 6 global collaborators. Sample metadata almost always included a de-identified subject ID, COVID-19 status, age in years and sex. Where available, HLA class I and class II types were obtained from metadata supplied by the sample provider rather than from assay-based typing.

The immunoSEQ Assay, a bias-controlled multiplex PCR, was used to amplify TCRbeta CDR3 regions from genomic DNA. The paper's data handling went like this. Nucleated cell counts per sample were estimated from amplification of reference gene primers within the assay. Sequence reads were collapsed and filtered to measure the absolute abundance of every unique TCRbeta CDR3 rearrangement. For each sample, productive Simpson clonality was calculated as the square root of Simpson's diversity index across productive rearrangements. TCRdb provides this immuneACCESS table in a form limited to in-frame rearrangements. Some clones are lacking; in checked studies, under half of them reflect an unresolved V gene, and why the rest are absent is not known. V and J calls and clone size are those listed in that table; D and trimming were worked out from the DNA. The sample table holds fewer than 200,000 clones, of which 70% to 85% were seen once. Roughly 6.4% of the sample goes to the ten largest clones.

Findings and caveats that apply to the study as a whole: The amount of clinical and demographic metadata varied by source and participant and was provided uncurated.

V and J lose 7 bases and 2 bases, and a span of 15 bases separates them. CDR3 length: 15 amino acids, cysteine to phenylalanine. Solely the CDR3 DNA is kept, with 45 bases framed from the first base. As encoded in the germline V gene (reference sequence), CDR1 is SGHKS while CDR2 is YYEKEE. On this clone: Its cognate antigen has yet to be identified. No much larger clone exists at a distance of one base, and base qualities are not known.

One collaborating source in Seattle enrolled patients during active infection and followed them longitudinally through the course of disease. The collaborating institutions used their own protocols to collect whole blood in K2EDTA tubes. For TCRbeta analysis, collaborators shipped samples in one of three forms: frozen whole blood, isolated PBMCs, or DNA extracted from either of those sample types. The sample taken for sequencing was peripheral blood. The receptor was derived from a woman aged 40 to 50 with COVID-19, enrolled during active disease. The sequence joins TRBV5-5 to TRBJ2-2; the D segment could be TRBD2, given 5 matching bases. Here is the DNA: TGTGCCAGCGCGCTCCGGGGTGGAAACACCGGGGAGCTGTTTTTT. This gives the protein CASALRGGNTGELFF.